This T cell receptor (beta chain) came from a study of regulatory T cells in long-lasting Graves disease. The junction had 5 bases not matched to a gene; V was cut back by 0 bases and J by 5 bases. The CDR3 runs 15 residues. This clonotype was detected ten times or more. Time point noted: newly diagnosed GD, antithyroid drugs for less than 3 months. PBMCs provided the RNA from which the TCR library was made. The authors built TCR beta libraries using iRepertoire HTBI primers and Arm-PCR of CDR3 regions. One entry per CDR3 protein, called by TCRdb with MiXCR from the multiplex PCR reads. Of about 430,000 distinct CDR3 sequences listed, 15% are singletons. These data were also filed under a second study, of T cells in Graves' hyperthyroidism and ophthalmopathy.

The sequence derives from a woman aged 40 to 50 with Graves disease. Sequencing was performed on peripheral blood mononuclear cells (PBMCs), taken at new diagnosis, from a patient treated with antithyroid drugs. This rearrangement joins TRBV6-7 to TRBJ2-5; 8 bases are a match to TRBD1. TRBV6-7 is noted as an ORF with a role that remains uncertain. CDR3 region: CASSYSAGDRETQYF. In DNA form, the CDR3 reads TGTGCCAGCAGTTACTCGGCAGGGGACAGGGAGACCCAGTACTTC.